The 23 T cell receptor beta chains in this list originate from one sample, sequenced in a study of T cells and copy number aberrations in small-cell lung cancer. Generated by immunoSEQ multiplex PCR, the TCRdb table keeps only in-frame clones and is missing some. The sample records about 390 clones, roughly 80% being singletons. Sequencing was performed on tumor tissue. The receptors stem from a woman in her 70s with small cell lung cancer.

CDR3: CASSSSGNSYNEQFF. DNA of the CDR3: TGTGCCAGCAGCTCCAGCGGGAACTCTTACAATGAGCAGTTCTTC. The J gene is TRBJ2-1, the V gene TRBV7-9; TRBD2 matches 7 bases. Germline V gives CDR1 SEHNR, CDR2 FQNEAQ (reference sequence). CDR3 size: 15 residues. V shed 4 bases and J 4 bases; nucleotides not matched to a gene: 7.

About this clone itself: The conserved closing phenylalanine or tryptophan is absent in this CDR3, likely reflecting a read error. V gene TRBV5-5 combines with J gene TRBJ1-1; D remains ambiguous. CDR1 SGHKS and CDR2 YYEKEE come from the germline V gene (reference sequence). This CDR3 contains 17 residues. The V end lost 4 bases, the J end lost 5 bases, and 24 bases lay between the germline ends. Written as DNA, the CDR3 is TGTGCCAGCAGCCTCCACTTTGTCGGGGAGGCTAGGACTGAAGCTTTCGTT. This sequence encodes CASSLHFVGEARTEAFV.

This chain joins TRBV4-3 and TRBJ2-5; possible D gene TRBD2, 5 bases. The V and J ends lost 0 bases and 0 bases respectively, with 11 bases between them. CDR1 is LGHNA and CDR2 is YSLEER in the germline V gene. This CDR3 comprises 16 residues. The CDR3 sequence: CASSQEWQTNQETQYF. The CDR3 DNA sequence: TGCGCCAGCAGCCAAGAATGGCAGACTAACCAAGAGACCCAGTACTTC.

The J gene is TRBJ1-1, the V gene TRBV30; D might be TRBD1 (5 bases). This CDR3 contains 13 residues. Trimming pared 1 base from V and 5 bases from J, leaving 11 bases between. Germline V gene sequence: CDR1 GTSNPN, CDR2 SVGIG (reference sequence). This CDR3 reads CAWSASGWTEAFF. The CDR3 DNA reads as TGTGCCTGGAGTGCCTCAGGGTGGACTGAAGCTTTCTTT.

V gene TRBV7-8 combines with J gene TRBJ2-1; unclear D gene. CDR3 length: 12 amino acids. Germline values: CDR1 SGHVS, CDR2 FQNEAQ. V was cut by 3 bases and J by 7 bases, with 7 bases left in between. CDR3 in DNA: TGTGCCAGCAGCTTGAAACTAAATGAGCAGTTCTTC. Translation gives CASSLKLNEQFF.

This clone showed up just once. This chain uses TRBV7-9 with TRBJ2-1, with 7 bases identical to TRBD2. The ends lost 7 bases at V and 4 bases at J; junction bases unmatched: 13. The CDR3 extends over 16 amino acids. CDR1 SEHNR and CDR2 FQNEAQ come from the germline V gene (reference sequence). Written as DNA, the CDR3 is TGTGCCAGCACCACACCCGAGCGGGAACAATACAATGAGCAGTTCTTC. Encoded protein: CASTTPEREQYNEQFF.

The chain links TRBV19 to TRBJ2-1; TRBD2 matches 9 bases. V lost 3 bases, J lost 3 bases, and 3 bases stayed unmatched. Germline CDR1 and CDR2: LNHDA and SQIVND (reference sequence). This CDR3 has 15 amino acids. The DNA of the CDR3 is TGTGCCAGTAGTATCAGACTAGCGGACTACAATGAGCAGTTCTTC. Residues: CASSIRLADYNEQFF.

This clone came up a few times. The J gene is TRBJ2-1, the V gene TRBV5-1; the D is unclear. The CDR3 has 13 residues. The V end lost 1 base, the J end lost 0 bases, and 2 bases lay between the germline ends. Per germline, CDR1 SGHRS and CDR2 YFSETQ. CDR3 amino acids: CASSLFSYNEQFF. The CDR3 nucleotides are TGCGCCAGCAGCTTGTTCTCCTACAATGAGCAGTTCTTC. The variable domain in full, completed from reference TRBV5-1 and TRBJ2-1, reads KAGVTQTPRYLIKTRGQQVTLSCSPISGHRSVSWYQQTPGQGLQFLFEYFSETQRNKGNFPGRFSGRQFSNSRSEMNVSTLELGDSALYLCASSLFSYNEQFFGPGTRLTVL.

This rearrangement joins TRBV30 to TRBJ1-2; 10 bases align to TRBD1. Germline CDR1 reads GTSNPN; CDR2 reads SVGIG (reference sequence). V lost 1 base to trimming and J lost 8 bases; unmatched junction nucleotides: 4. This CDR3 is built from 13 residues. The CDR3 spells CAWSGTGGIGYTF. For the CDR3, the DNA is TGTGCCTGGAGTGGGACAGGGGGGATCGGCTACACCTTC.

Comments on this clone: The junction departs from the called germline gene at one end, perhaps through a read error. The V gene is TRBV15, the J gene TRBJ1-1, with D possibly being TRBD1 (5 bases). The germline V gene encodes CDR1 LNHNV and CDR2 YYDKDF (reference sequence). The CDR3 covers 14 residues. DNA of the CDR3: TGTGTCACCAGCAGGGAGCGGGGGAACACTGAAGCTTTCTTT. Protein product: CVTSRERGNTEAFF.

The V call is TRBV4-3, the J call TRBJ2-1; D is unresolved. This CDR3 contains 13 residues. Germline loops: CDR1 LGHNA, CDR2 YSLEER. With 0 bases removed from V and 11 bases from J, the gap between germline ends came to 11 bases. Here the CDR3 DNA reads TGCGCCAGCAGCCAAGAGGTGGAAGGGAAGCAGTTCTTC. This sequence encodes CASSQEVEGKQFF.

In DNA form, the CDR3 reads TGTGCCAGCAGCTTAGCCGCGGGAGGCCAAGAGACCCAGTACTTC. Translation: CASSLAAGGQETQYF. The J gene is TRBJ2-5, the V gene TRBV7-9; TRBD2 agrees at 8 bases. Germline loops: CDR1 SEHNR, CDR2 FQNEAQ (reference sequence). The CDR3 is 15 residues long. Unmatched junction bases numbered 1, after V lost 0 bases and J lost 1 base.

This chain uses TRBV5-5 with TRBJ1-2, with 10 bases lining up with TRBD1. Losses at the gene ends were 4 bases for V and 6 bases for J; bases not matched to a gene: 6. CDR3 length equals 14 residues. The germline gives CDR1 SGHKS, CDR2 YYEKEE (reference sequence). The CDR3 sequence: CASSRDRGRDGYTF. CDR3 coding DNA: TGTGCCAGCAGCAGGGACAGGGGAAGGGATGGCTACACCTTC. The full variable domain, rest sourced from reference TRBV5-5 and TRBJ1-2, is DAGVTQSPTHLIKTRGQQVTLRCSPISGHKSVSWYQQVLGQGPQFIFQYYEKEERGRGNFPDRFSARQFPNYSSELNVNALLLGDSALYLCASSRDRGRDGYTFGSGTRLTVV.

About this clone: Because the CDR3's place on the DNA is in doubt, the DNA is left out and the CDR3 is given as listed by TCRdb. The rearrangement uses TRBV18 and TRBJ1-2; the table's D call of TRBD1 was not tested on the DNA. The CDR3 adds up to 16 amino acids, both ends counted. Germline values: CDR1 KGHSH, CDR2 LQKENI. The CDR3 region is CASSPSVQGLIYGYTF.

Concerning this clone: Other DNA sequences within the sample encode an identical CDR3. CDR3 sequence reads: CASTWTSGKYNEQFF. In nucleotides, the CDR3 is TGTGCCAGCACCTGGACGAGCGGAAAATACAATGAGCAGTTCTTC. The chain joins TRBV5-6 to TRBJ2-1, with D possibly TRBD2 on 5 matching bases. The length of the CDR3 is 15 residues. The germline gives CDR1 SGHDT, CDR2 YYEEEE. Trimming took 6 bases from V and 4 from J, leaving 17 bases between them.

The chain uses TRBV2 and TRBJ1-1; unclear D gene. Per germline, CDR1 SNHLY and CDR2 FYNNEI. Trimming removed 5 bases from V and 5 bases from J, with 6 bases in between. The CDR3 sequence is 11 residues long. DNA for the CDR3: TGTGCCAGCAGTTGGACGACTGAAGCTTTCTTT. This codes for CASSWTTEAFF.

The J gene is TRBJ2-7, the V gene TRBV15, with a weak D call TRBD2 (5 bases). CDR1 is LNHNV and CDR2 is YYDKDF in the germline V gene (reference sequence). The V end lost 3 bases, the J end lost 0 bases, and 9 bases lay between the germline ends. The CDR3 totals 14 residues. This CDR3 is CATSRDLRSYEQYF. The DNA of the CDR3 is TGTGCCACCAGCAGGGACTTACGCTCCTACGAGCAGTACTTC.

The chain uses TRBV29-1 and TRBJ1-1; no clear D. Germline values: CDR1 SQVTM, CDR2 ANQGSEA. Trimming stripped 4 bases from V and 4 bases from J, with 7 bases between. This CDR3 contains 11 residues. In DNA form, the CDR3 reads TGCAGCGTTGGGGCCTCCACTGAAGCTTTCTTT. It translates to CSVGASTEAFF.

This clone was picked up one time. The chain is built from TRBV11-2 and TRBJ2-1, with D tentatively TRBD2 (5 bases). Germline V CDR1 and CDR2: SGHAT, FQNNGV. The CDR3 loop spans 17 amino acids. Trimming removed 0 bases at V and 0 bases at J, with 12 bases between. The CDR3, as DNA: TGTGCCAGCAGCTTAGAAACTAGGCACGCCTCCTACAATGAGCAGTTCTTC. Translation: CASSLETRHASYNEQFF.

The genes are TRBV7-2 and TRBJ2-1; D possibly corresponds to TRBD1 (5 bases). Germline V gene data show CDR1 as SGHTA and CDR2 as FQGNSA. This CDR3 is built from 16 residues. V dropped 5 bases and J dropped 0 bases, with 14 bases sitting between them. The CDR3 protein is CASSPQTANSYNEQFF. CDR3 coding DNA: TGTGCCAGCAGCCCCCAGACAGCGAACTCCTACAATGAGCAGTTCTTC.

V usage is TRBV27 and J usage is TRBJ2-2, with TRBD1 identical over 7 bases. The CDR3 totals 20 residues. With V trimmed by 6 bases and J by 0 bases, 19 bases remained unmatched. The V gene's germline CDR1 is MNHEY and CDR2 SMNVEV (reference sequence). The CDR3 loop is CASRFRGQGGGFANTGELFF. The CDR3 DNA reads as TGTGCCAGCAGGTTTCGGGGCCAAGGGGGCGGGTTCGCGAACACCGGGGAGCTGTTTTTT.

This clone was seen more than once but under ten times. This rearrangement joins TRBV4-3 to TRBJ2-5; D possibly uses TRBD1 or TRBD2 (5 bases each). Germline CDR1 reads LGHNA; CDR2 reads YSLEER. The CDR3 has 16 amino acids. Trimming cost V 0 bases and J 0 bases, with 11 bases left between them. The CDR3 DNA reads TGCGCCAGCAGCCAAGAAGCCGGGGCAAACCAAGAGACCCAGTACTTC. This sequence encodes CASSQEAGANQETQYF.

The DNA of the CDR3 is TGTGCCAGCAGCTTAACAGGGGGACTAACTACGCAGTATTTT. Protein sequence: CASSLTGGLTTQYF. V usage is TRBV7-3 and J usage is TRBJ2-3; a possible D gene is TRBD2 (7 bases). Trimming pared 0 bases from V and 8 bases from J, leaving 12 bases between. The CDR3 has 14 residues. From germline, CDR1 is SGHTA and CDR2 FQGTGA. Full variable domain (rest looked up from reference TRBV7-3 and TRBJ2-3): GAGVSQTPSNKVTEKGKYVELRCDPISGHTALYWYRQSLGQGPEFLIYFQGTGAADDSGLPNDRFFAVRPEGSVSTLKIQRTERGDSAVYLCASSLTGGLTTQYFGPGTRLTVL.